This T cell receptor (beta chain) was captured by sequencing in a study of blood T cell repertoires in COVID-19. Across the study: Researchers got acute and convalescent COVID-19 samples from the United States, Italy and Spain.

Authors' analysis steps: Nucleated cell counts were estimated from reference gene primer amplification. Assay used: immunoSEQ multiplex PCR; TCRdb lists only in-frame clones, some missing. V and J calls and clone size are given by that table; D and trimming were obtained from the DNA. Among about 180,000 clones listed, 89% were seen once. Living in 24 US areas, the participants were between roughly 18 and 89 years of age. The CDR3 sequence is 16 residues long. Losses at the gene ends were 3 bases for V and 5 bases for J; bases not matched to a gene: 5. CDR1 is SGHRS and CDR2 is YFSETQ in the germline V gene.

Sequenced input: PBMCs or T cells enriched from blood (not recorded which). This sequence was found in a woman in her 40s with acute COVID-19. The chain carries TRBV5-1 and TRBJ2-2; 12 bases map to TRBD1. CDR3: CASSSGQGAVTGELFF. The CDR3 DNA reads TGCGCCAGCAGCTCGGGACAGGGGGCCGTAACCGGGGAGCTGTTTTTT. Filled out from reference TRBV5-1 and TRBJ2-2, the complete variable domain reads KAGVTQTPRYLIKTRGQQVTLSCSPISGHRSVSWYQQTPGQGLQFLFEYFSETQRNKGNFPGRFSGRQFSNSRSEMNVSTLELGDSALYLCASSSGQGAVTGELFFGEGSRLTVL.